Following are 6 T cell receptor beta chains from one sample sequenced in a study of blood T cell repertoires in COVID-19. Only in-frame clones appear in the TCRdb table, and some are missing; sequencing was by immunoSEQ multiplex PCR. The table lists 370,000 or so clones, roughly 77% of them singletons. Source material: peripheral blood. These receptors were taken from a human donor with acute or convalescent COVID-19. The donor label of this sample is uncertain.

This clone was detected only a few times. V and J are TRBV28 and TRBJ1-2; D possibly corresponds to TRBD1 (6 bases). The CDR3 extends over 12 amino acids. Germline V lookup: CDR1 MDHEN, CDR2 SYDVKM. The germline V and J ends were trimmed by 7 bases and 8 bases, with 14 bases remaining between them. Here the CDR3 reads CASTLGGGGYTF. The CDR3 nucleotides are TGTGCCAGCACCCTTGGGGGGGGCGGCTACACCTTC.

This clone appeared many times. This rearrangement joins TRBV7-6 to TRBJ1-3; D is unclear. Germline values: CDR1 SGHVS, CDR2 FNYEAQ. The V end lost 5 bases, the J end lost 0 bases, and 14 bases lay between the germline ends. This CDR3 is 16 amino acids long. The CDR3 sequence: CASSTTPGNSGNTIYF. CDR3 in DNA: TGTGCCAGCAGCACAACTCCCGGGAACTCTGGAAACACCATATATTTT.

This sequence joins TRBV5-1 and TRBJ2-2; D is uncertain. The CDR3 is made up of 13 amino acids. Germline CDR1 reads SGHRS; CDR2 reads YFSETQ. V gave up 4 bases and J gave up 6 bases, with 10 bases separating them. The CDR3 coding sequence is TGCGCCAGCAGCCCTCGCGAATCCGGGGAGCTGTTTTTT. Its protein product is CASSPRESGELFF.

The rearrangement links TRBV29-1 to TRBJ2-1; TRBD1 aligns across 8 bases. The CDR3 consists of 14 residues. Germline V gene data show CDR1 as SQVTM and CDR2 as ANQGSEA. The trim removed 3 bases at V and 4 bases at J, leaving 5 bases unmatched. The CDR3 coding sequence is TGCAGCGTTGAGGGGACAGGAGTATACAATGAGCAGTTCTTC. It codes for CSVEGTGVYNEQFF.

This chain connects TRBV7-6 to TRBJ1-6, with 12 nucleotides matching TRBD1. Looked up from germline, CDR1 is SGHVS and CDR2 is FNYEAQ. J was trimmed by 8 bases and V by 0 bases; bases with no gene match: 2. The CDR3 is made up of 16 amino acids. CDR3 sequence reads: CASSLAGQGAHSPLHF. CDR3 coding DNA: TGTGCCAGCAGCTTAGCGGGACAGGGGGCTCATTCACCCCTCCACTTT.

The chain carries TRBV30 and TRBJ1-3; D might be TRBD1 (5 bases). The CDR3 runs to 15 residues. V lost 0 bases to trimming and J lost 0 bases, with 9 bases between them. Germline-derived CDR1 and CDR2 are GTSNPN and SVGIG (reference sequence). CDR3 amino acids: CAWSVPGNSGNTIYF. Written as DNA, the CDR3 is TGTGCCTGGAGTGTCCCAGGGAACTCTGGAAACACCATATATTTT. The variable domain in full, with the rest retrieved from reference TRBV30 and TRBJ1-3, is SQTIHQWPATLVQPVGSPLSLECTVEGTSNPNLYWYRQAAGRGLQLLFYSVGIGQISSEVPQNLSASRPQDRQFILSSKKLLLSDSGFYLCAWSVPGNSGNTIYFGEGSWLTVV.